The T cell receptor (beta chain) described here comes from a study of vaccination and CD4 T cells after COVID-19. Study overall: SARS-CoV-2 positivity in convalescent patients was established by nasal swab PCR; under 10 had mild and one severe disease. Day 14 and days 161 to 241 post-vaccination were the sampling points for a few convalescent patients. Post-vaccine sampling followed dose two by a median approximately 74 days (range 14 to 241). Whole-study results and caveats: Of the reactive clones in convalescent patients, a median roughly 86% showed up only post-vaccination.

The CDR3 consists of 11 residues. Trimming removed 0 bases from V and 8 bases from J, with 7 bases in between. Germline V gene lookup returns CDR1 GTSNPN and CDR2 SVGIG (reference sequence). TCRdb reanalysed the PCR reads using MiXCR and keeps one entry per CDR3 protein. The sample carries approximately 29,000 distinct CDR3 sequences, 50% recorded once. This clonotype was detected once. Its antigen is undetermined. This sample's time point: late sampling 161 to 241 days after vaccination in three convalescent patients. The sequencing used CD4+ T cells from blood, collected about 7 months after SARS-CoV-2 vaccination. The receptor was isolated from a human donor who had recovered from COVID-19. The rearrangement links TRBV30 to TRBJ1-1, with D hard to call. The CDR3 bases are TGTGCCTGGAGTGTACGACTGGAAGCTTTCTTT. This encodes CAWSVRLEAFF.